Below, 27 T cell receptor beta chains from the same sample are listed, as sequenced in a study of shared clonotypes between healthy human individuals. Assay: immunoSEQ multiplex PCR; the TCRdb copy retains only in-frame clones and omits some. The sample has hundreds of thousands of clones, more than 95% seen once; the top ten hold roughly 0.29%. Selected positively for CCR7 and CD45RO-negative, naive CD8 cells excluded terminally differentiated effector memory CD45RA+ cells. Sequencing was performed on naive CD8+ T cells sorted from blood. These TCRs come from a man aged 25 to 45 in good health.

The chain couples TRBV15 to TRBJ2-7; D gene unclear. V dropped 0 bases and J dropped 6 bases, with 15 bases sitting between them. The CDR3 length is 15 residues. The germline CDR1 and CDR2 sequences are LNHNV and YYDKDF (reference sequence). This chain's CDR3 is CATSRDRADQGEQYF. The CDR3 nucleotides are TGTGCCACCAGCAGAGATCGGGCGGACCAAGGCGAGCAGTACTTC.

The chain recombines TRBV11-2 with TRBJ2-7; D gene unclear. Trimming cost V 1 base and J 2 bases, with 9 bases left between them. The germline CDR1 and CDR2 sequences are SGHAT and FQNNGV. The CDR3 contains 14 residues. The CDR3 sequence: CASSLVSRAYEQYF. In DNA, the CDR3 is TGTGCCAGCAGCTTAGTCAGCAGAGCCTACGAGCAGTACTTC.

V usage is TRBV7-9 and J usage is TRBJ2-7, with 9 bases fitting TRBD2. The CDR3 loop spans 14 amino acids. With 5 bases clipped from V and 4 bases from J, the junction kept 6 bases outside the gene matches. CDR1 and CDR2 (germline): SEHNR, FQNEAQ (reference sequence). The CDR3 loop is CASSPPGLAYEQYF. The CDR3 DNA reads as TGTGCCAGCAGCCCCCCGGGACTAGCTTACGAGCAGTACTTC.

The chain employs TRBV5-6 and TRBJ2-1, with D perhaps TRBD2 (5 bases). The CDR3 loop spans 11 amino acids. Looked up from germline, CDR1 is SGHDT and CDR2 is YYEEEE. The V end lost 6 bases, the J end lost 9 bases, and 10 bases lay between the germline ends. The CDR3 coding sequence is TGTGCCAGCAAGGTTGCGGGTGAGCAGTTCTTC. Its translation is CASKVAGEQFF.

The rearrangement uses TRBV6-6 and TRBJ1-1; possible D gene TRBD1, 5 bases. With 8 bases removed from V and 6 bases from J, the gap between germline ends came to 22 bases. Germline CDR1 is MNHNY and CDR2 is SVGAGI (reference sequence). The CDR3 has 15 residues. CDR3 bases: TGTGCCAGCTCCCCCTCCTCAGGGTATCTCGCTGAAGCTTTCTTT. The encoded protein is CASSPSSGYLAEAFF.

The chain recombines TRBV29-1 with TRBJ1-1, with D possibly matching TRBD1 (5 bases). Germline V lookup: CDR1 SQVTM, CDR2 ANQGSEA. The length of the CDR3 is 13 residues. V gave up 6 bases and J gave up 6 bases, with 17 bases separating them. This CDR3 is CSVAGTTGPEAFF. CDR3 bases: TGCAGCGTGGCCGGGACTACTGGCCCTGAAGCTTTCTTT.

The J gene is TRBJ2-1, the V gene TRBV29-1; D not resolved. The germline CDR1 and CDR2 sequences are SQVTM and ANQGSEA. The CDR3 has 15 amino acids. V was shortened by 7 bases and J by 8 bases, with 24 bases between the two germline ends. CDR3 loop: CSAGRVGSGSDEQFF. The CDR3 coding sequence is TGCAGCGCCGGTCGTGTGGGATCGGGCAGCGATGAGCAGTTCTTC.

The chain couples TRBV6-5 to TRBJ2-1, with D unresolved. The V and J ends lost 4 bases and 9 bases respectively, with 10 bases between them. The CDR3 is 12 amino acids. Germline V gives CDR1 MNHEY, CDR2 SVGAGI. CDR3 bases: TGTGCCAGCAGTTCATCAACTCCTGAGCAGTTCTTC. Translation: CASSSSTPEQFF.

The J gene is TRBJ2-1, the V gene TRBV9; 9 nucleotides align to TRBD2. This CDR3 region has 16 residues. Trimming removed 2 bases from V and 5 bases from J; junction bases left unmatched: 8. CDR1 is SGDLS, CDR2 YYNGEE, per germline. The DNA for the CDR3 is TGTGCCAGCAGCGTCCCAGGGACTAGCAGAAACAATGAGCAGTTCTTC. As protein: CASSVPGTSRNNEQFF.

The V call is TRBV27, the J call TRBJ1-5; 10 bases align to TRBD1. There are 17 residues in the CDR3. The trim removed 6 bases at V and 3 bases at J, leaving 11 bases unmatched. Germline CDR1 is MNHEY and CDR2 is SMNVEV (reference sequence). The CDR3 DNA sequence: TGTGCCAGCAGGCGTTATTTCGGACAGGGGGACAATCAGCCCCAGCATTTT. Protein: CASRRYFGQGDNQPQHF.

J is TRBJ2-1 and V is TRBV5-1, with TRBD2 matching 11 bases. This CDR3 region has 14 residues. Germline loops: CDR1 SGHRS, CDR2 YFSETQ. The ends lost 4 bases at V and 5 bases at J; junction bases unmatched: 2. The CDR3 region is CASSGGLADNEQFF. The CDR3 DNA reads as TGCGCCAGCAGCGGGGGACTAGCGGACAATGAGCAGTTCTTC.

This clone was seen just once. The chain recombines TRBV11-3 with TRBJ1-1; 7 bases line up with TRBD1. Germline assignment: CDR1 SGHNT and CDR2 YENEEA. V trimming: 3 bases; J trimming: 1 base; junction bases outside the gene matches: 14. The CDR3 runs 18 residues. The CDR3 region has the DNA TGTGCCAGCAGCTTGAGGTCGACAGGGCCGAATCAGAACACTGAAGCTTTCTTT. It encodes CASSLRSTGPNQNTEAFF.

The chain has TRBV29-1 and TRBJ2-7, with TRBD1 matching 11 bases. The junction had 3 bases not matched to a gene; V was cut back by 4 bases and J by 1 base. Looked up from germline, CDR1 is SQVTM and CDR2 is ANQGSEA. The CDR3 spans 14 residues. The CDR3 sequence is CSVAGQGVSYEQYF. The CDR3 DNA reads as TGCAGCGTTGCGGGACAGGGGGTGTCCTACGAGCAGTACTTC.

The gene calls are TRBV13 and TRBJ2-5, with D maybe TRBD2 (7 bases). The CDR3 runs to 15 residues. The germline gives CDR1 PRHDT, CDR2 FYEKMQ (reference sequence). V lost 5 bases, J lost 1 base, and 14 bases lay in between. In DNA form, the CDR3 reads TGTGCCAGCAGCGAGCCTCGGGGGGCCCAAGAGACCCAGTACTTC. This sequence encodes CASSEPRGAQETQYF.

V is TRBV19 and J is TRBJ2-1; 14 bases fit TRBD2. The junction had 7 bases not matched to a gene; V was cut back by 9 bases and J by 6 bases. The germline V gene has CDR1 LNHDA and CDR2 SQIVND (reference sequence). The CDR3 is made up of 15 amino acids. The DNA for the CDR3 is TGTGCCAGCAGGACTAGCGGGAGGTCAGGCAATGAGCAGTTCTTC. Amino acids: CASRTSGRSGNEQFF.

The V call is TRBV15, the J call TRBJ1-4; tentative D call: TRBD1 (5 bases). V was trimmed by 5 bases and J by 6 bases, leaving 13 bases between them. CDR3 size: 14 residues. Germline lookup yields CDR1 LNHNV and CDR2 YYDKDF (reference sequence). The DNA for the CDR3 is TGTGCCACCAGCTTGGACCGGGGCGATGAAAAACTGTTTTTT. It is translated as CATSLDRGDEKLFF.

The rearrangement joins TRBV15 to TRBJ2-1; 8 nucleotides match TRBD2. CDR1 and CDR2 from the germline V gene are LNHNV and YYDKDF (reference sequence). With 8 bases clipped from V and 3 bases from J, the junction kept 21 bases outside the gene matches. The CDR3 loop spans 19 amino acids. CDR3 sequence reads: CATAGTSSPNPSFYNEQFF. The DNA for the CDR3 is TGTGCCACCGCCGGGACTAGTTCCCCAAACCCCTCTTTCTACAATGAGCAGTTCTTC. The entire variable domain, with the rest obtained from reference TRBV15 and TRBJ2-1, is as follows: DAMVIQNPRYQVTQFGKPVTLSCSQTLNHNVMYWYQQKSSQAPKLLFHYYDKDFNNEADTPDNFQSRRPNTSFCFLDIRSPGLGDTAMYLCATAGTSSPNPSFYNEQFFGPGTRLTVL.

The DNA of the CDR3 is TGCGCCAGCACTCACATCTTATCGGTTCCTCAGCCCCAGCATTTT. Translating it yields CASTHILSVPQPQHF. V is TRBV4-1 and J is TRBJ1-5; unclear D gene. CDR1 MGHRA and CDR2 YSYEKL come from the germline V gene. The germline V and J ends were trimmed by 7 bases and 6 bases, with 19 bases remaining between them. The CDR3 sequence is 15 residues long.

The chain carries TRBV4-2 and TRBJ2-7, with 10 bases lining up with TRBD2. Germline V gene sequence: CDR1 LGHNA, CDR2 YNFKEQ. This CDR3 region has 15 residues. J lost 3 bases, V lost 2 bases, and 4 bases had no gene match. The DNA for the CDR3 is TGTGCCAGCAGCCAATTTCTAGCGGGAGACTACGAGCAGTACTTC. As protein: CASSQFLAGDYEQYF.

The chain combines TRBV11-2 with TRBJ2-1, with no clear D. V lost 3 bases and J 0 bases, leaving 9 bases between the germline ends. This CDR3 region has 15 residues. Germline values: CDR1 SGHAT, CDR2 FQNNGV. CDR3 nucleotides: TGTGCCAGCAGCTTTGGGCGGAACTCCTACAATGAGCAGTTCTTC. It translates to CASSFGRNSYNEQFF.

The chain couples TRBV29-1 to TRBJ2-2; 9 bases are a match to TRBD2. The CDR3 is 15 amino acids. Germline CDR1 and CDR2: SQVTM and ANQGSEA. V lost 2 bases to trimming and J lost 2 bases; unmatched junction nucleotides: 3. CDR3 region: CSVELAGLNTGELFF. The CDR3 DNA is TGCAGCGTTGAACTAGCGGGGCTAAACACCGGGGAGCTGTTTTTT.

The chain uses TRBV5-1 and TRBJ2-7; D is perhaps TRBD1 (6 bases). The CDR3 loop spans 15 amino acids. Germline V gene data show CDR1 as SGHRS and CDR2 as YFSETQ. The V and J ends lost 2 bases and 3 bases respectively, with 15 bases between them. CDR3 sequence (DNA): TGCGCCAGCAGCTTATGGACAGCAAGTAACTACGAGCAGTACTTC. Its translation: CASSLWTASNYEQYF.

The rearrangement joins TRBV7-6 to TRBJ2-1; D may match TRBD1 or TRBD2 (5 bases each). Trimming left V 5 bases short and J 4 bases short, with 9 bases between. The V gene's germline CDR1 is SGHVS and CDR2 FNYEAQ. This CDR3 has 13 residues. CDR3 bases: TGTGCCAGCAGCACGGGACCTTACAATGAGCAGTTCTTC. This codes for CASSTGPYNEQFF.

This chain joins TRBV7-9 and TRBJ2-2; a possible D gene is TRBD1 (5 bases). This CDR3 has 18 amino acids. V gave up 5 bases and J gave up 7 bases, with 26 bases separating them. Per the germline V gene, CDR1 is SEHNR and CDR2 is FQNEAQ (reference sequence). CDR3 bases: TGTGCCAGCAGCGCACCAAAGTGGGCAGGGAAAATTGTCGGGGAGCTGTTTTTT. Protein product: CASSAPKWAGKIVGELFF.

The CDR3 loop reads CASSSGQRETQYF. The CDR3 region has the DNA TGCGCCAGCAGCTCAGGACAGAGGGAGACCCAGTACTTC. The chain has TRBV5-1 and TRBJ2-5; D is possibly TRBD1 (6 bases). This CDR3 is 13 amino acids long. Germline CDR1 and CDR2: SGHRS and YFSETQ. Between the trimmed V and J ends, which lost 3 bases and 5 bases, there was a span of 11 bases.

The chain has TRBV28 and TRBJ1-1, with a tentative D call TRBD1 (5 bases). Germline V lookup: CDR1 MDHEN, CDR2 SYDVKM. V was trimmed by 2 bases and J by 0 bases, leaving 10 bases between them. This CDR3 contains 15 residues. The CDR3 DNA is TGTGCCAGCAGTTTAGTGGGGGTGATGAACACTGAAGCTTTCTTT. Translated: CASSLVGVMNTEAFF. Full variable domain (rest looked up from reference TRBV28 and TRBJ1-1): DVKVTQSSRYLVKRTGEKVFLECVQDMDHENMFWYRQDPGLGLRLIYFSYDVKMKEKGDIPEGYSVSREKKERFSLILESASTNQTSMYLCASSLVGVMNTEAFFGQGTRLTVV.

The CDR3 DNA is TGTGCCAGCAGCCAAACCGTTATCTTCCAGGGAGTAGGGACAGATACGCAGTATTTT. As protein: CASSQTVIFQGVGTDTQYF. V is TRBV27 and J is TRBJ2-3; D possibly matches TRBD1 or TRBD2 (5 bases each). The germline CDR1 and CDR2 sequences are MNHEY and SMNVEV (reference sequence). CDR3 size: 19 residues. V was cut by 6 bases and J by 3 bases, with 28 bases left in between.